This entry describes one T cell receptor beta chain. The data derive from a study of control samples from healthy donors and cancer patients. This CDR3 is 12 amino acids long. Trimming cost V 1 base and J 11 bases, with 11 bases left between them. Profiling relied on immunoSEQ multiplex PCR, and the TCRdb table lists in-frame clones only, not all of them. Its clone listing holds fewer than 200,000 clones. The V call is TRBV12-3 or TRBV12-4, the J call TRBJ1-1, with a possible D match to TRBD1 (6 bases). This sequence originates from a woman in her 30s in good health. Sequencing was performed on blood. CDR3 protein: CASSLGGQGAFF. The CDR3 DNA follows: TGTGCCAGCAGTTTAGGAGGTCAGGGGGCTTTCTTT.